The rows below give T cell receptor beta chains drawn from one sample of a study of blood T cell repertoires in COVID-19. Sequenced by immunoSEQ multiplex PCR; TCRdb stores in-frame clones only, minus some. The table lists about 150,000 clones, around four fifths of them singletons. Sequencing was performed on PBMCs or T cells enriched from blood (not recorded which). The receptors shown here come from a woman aged 45 to 65 who had recovered from COVID-19. The CDR3 runs from the conserved cysteine through the conserved F or W. D genes are given only for firm matches. The size entry is marked missing in some rows and otherwise reads once, few, many or a size class.

abundance	d_gene	v_gene	j_gene	CDR3aa	CDR3nt
few	TRBD1	TRBV7-2	TRBJ1-6	CASSRDRNSPLHF	TGTGCCAGCAGCCGGGACAGGAATTCACCCCTCCACTTT
-	-	TRBV9	TRBJ2-7	CASRLAVEQYF	TGTGCCAGCAGACTAGCCGTCGAGCAGTACTTC
-	TRBD2	TRBV5-1	TRBJ2-3	CASSLGSSGAWDTQYF	TGCGCCAGCAGCTTGGGGTCTAGCGGGGCGTGGGATACGCAGTATTTT
-	-	TRBV7-2	TRBJ1-2	CASSQTGGGSGGYTF	TGTGCCAGCAGCCAAACGGGGGGCGGGTCAGGCGGCTACACCTTC
-	TRBD2	TRBV28	TRBJ2-7	CASSFGGASSYEQYF	TGTGCCAGCAGTTTCGGGGGGGCGAGCTCCTACGAGCAGTACTTC
-	-	TRBV25-1	TRBJ1-2	CASRGGAGANYGYTF	TGTGCCAGCAGGGGGGGGGCAGGGGCGAACTATGGCTACACCTTC
-	TRBD1	TRBV5-6	TRBJ1-5	CASSLGRGLDQPQHF	TGTGCCAGCAGCTTGGGCAGGGGGCTGGATCAGCCCCAGCATTTT
few	TRBD2	TRBV12-3/TRBV12-4	TRBJ2-7	CASRRTSGDEQYF	TGTGCCAGCAGAAGGACTAGCGGAGACGAGCAGTACTTC
-	-	TRBV7-2	TRBJ1-2	CASSSSTQGPYYGYTF	TGTGCCAGCAGCTCCTCCACACAGGGACCCTACTATGGCTACACCTTC
-	-	TRBV5-4	TRBJ1-1	CASSLGGQEGTEAFF	TGTGCCAGCAGCTTGGGCGGTCAGGAGGGCACTGAAGCTTTCTTT
-	TRBD1	TRBV7-9	TRBJ1-2	CASSLDGTGLYGYTF	TGTGCCAGCAGCTTAGATGGGACAGGGCTTTATGGCTACACCTTC
-	-	TRBV29-1	TRBJ2-7	CSVEDSRFYEQYF	TGCAGCGTTGAAGATAGCAGATTCTACGAGCAGTACTTC
-	TRBD2	TRBV20-1	TRBJ2-1	CSASQREWREQFF	TGCAGTGCTAGTCAGCGGGAGTGGAGGGAGCAGTTCTTC
-	-	TRBV11-2	TRBJ1-1	CASSLGVQMNTEAFF	TGTGCCAGCAGCTTAGGAGTCCAAATGAACACTGAAGCTTTCTTT
-	-	TRBV4-1	TRBJ2-2	CASSQLPQGTGELFF	TGCGCCAGCAGCCAATTGCCACAGGGAACCGGGGAGCTGTTTTTT
-	-	TRBV29-1	TRBJ1-1	CSAMTGNTEAFF	TGCAGCGCGATGACAGGGAACACTGAAGCTTTCTTT
-	TRBD1	TRBV11-2	TRBJ1-2	CASSRDRTTIYGYTF	TGTGCCAGCAGTCGGGACAGGACTACTATCTATGGCTACACCTTC
-	-	TRBV7-8	TRBJ2-2	CASSLGGQTGELFF	TGTGCCAGCAGCTTAGGAGGGCAGACCGGGGAGCTGTTTTTT
-	-	TRBV5-6	TRBJ1-3	CASSDTPGNTIYF	TGTGCCAGCAGCGACACGCCTGGAAACACCATATATTTT